The sequence of this TCR beta chain was determined in a study of T cells in localized non-small cell lung cancer. Study results and caveats: Overall survival was longer when the density of T cells in the blood was higher. Multi-region tumor sequencing was not done, so intratumor heterogeneity could not be excluded.

The repertoire was sequenced with immunoSEQ multiplex PCR; TCRdb's copy has only in-frame clones and lacks some. The sample comprises roughly 40,000 clones, around 81% of which are singletons, and around 6.6% rests with the top ten. In regard to this clone: The antigen is undetermined.

J lost 5 bases, V lost 6 bases, and 16 bases had no gene match. This CDR3 spans 17 amino acids. In germline, CDR1 is KGHSH, CDR2 LQKENI. This TCR came from a male donor aged 60 or over with stage II lung adenocarcinoma. The chain is built from TRBV18 and TRBJ1-3; 7 positions match TRBD1. Sample: peripheral blood mononuclear cells, taken before any cancer treatment. Written as DNA, the CDR3 is TGTGCCAGCTCGCCAACGTCACCTGGGACAGACAGAAACACCATATATTTT. Residues: CASSPTSPGTDRNTIYF.